A single sample gave rise to the 9 T cell receptor beta chains below, sequenced in a study of monozygotic twins with cystic fibrosis. Profiled with immunoSEQ multiplex PCR; TCRdb holds only in-frame clones, not every one. The table lists under 30,000 clones, just over 90% of them singletons, with 0.54% in the top ten. What was sequenced was blood. These receptors were obtained from a girl aged 2-10 years with cystic fibrosis.

There are a few counts of this clone. The rearrangement links TRBV4-1 to TRBJ1-5; possible D gene TRBD1, 6 bases. V was pared by 3 bases and J by 1 base, with 19 bases between. The germline V gene has CDR1 MGHRA and CDR2 YSYEKL. This CDR3 is 18 amino acids long. The CDR3: CASSQDGQWVPSNQPQHF. The CDR3 nucleotides are TGCGCCAGCAGCCAGGACGGACAGTGGGTGCCGAGCAATCAGCCCCAGCATTTT.

In nucleotides, the CDR3 is TGTGCCAGCAGCCCCACGGTTGGATCTGAAGCTTTCTTT. Translating it yields CASSPTVGSEAFF. The chain uses TRBV7-6 and TRBJ1-1; D is unclear. With 5 bases removed from V and 6 bases from J, the gap between germline ends came to 13 bases. Germline loops: CDR1 SGHVS, CDR2 FNYEAQ. CDR3 length: 13 residues.

This clone was counted a single time. The rearrangement uses TRBV6-4 and TRBJ2-1, with D perhaps matching TRBD2 (5 bases). Per germline, CDR1 MRHNA and CDR2 SNTAGT. Trimming cost V 7 bases and J 6 bases, with 16 bases left between them. This CDR3 has 14 amino acids. CDR3 loop: CASKLRTESNEQFF. Here the CDR3 DNA reads TGTGCCAGCAAATTAAGGACTGAGTCCAATGAGCAGTTCTTC.

This chain uses TRBV13 with TRBJ2-7; 12 nucleotides agree with TRBD2. Looked up from germline, CDR1 is PRHDT and CDR2 is FYEKMQ (reference sequence). V trimming: 4 bases; J trimming: 4 bases; junction bases outside the gene matches: 5. The CDR3 extends over 15 amino acids. The CDR3 nucleotides are TGTGCCAGCAGCTCCCTAGCGGGGGGGAGGTACGAGCAGTACTTC. Protein product: CASSSLAGGRYEQYF. Full variable domain (remainder filled in from reference TRBV13 and TRBJ2-7): AAGVIQSPRHLIKEKRETATLKCYPIPRHDTVYWYQQGPGQDPQFLISFYEKMQSDKGSIPDRFSAQQFSDYHSELNMSSLELGDSALYFCASSSLAGGRYEQYFGPGTRLTVT.

This clone was recorded only once. This chain connects TRBV9 to TRBJ2-2, with 12 bases matching TRBD2. There are 18 residues in the CDR3. Trimming took 5 bases from V and 0 from J; bases not matched to a gene: 8. CDR1 and CDR2 from the germline V gene are SGDLS and YYNGEE. The CDR3 DNA reads TGTGCCAGCAGTAGACTAGCGGGGGCCTTCACGAACACCGGGGAGCTGTTTTTT. Protein: CASSRLAGAFTNTGELFF.

The CDR3 DNA reads as TGCGCCAGCAGCCTAGGACAGGGTGATAATGAAAAACTGTTTTTT. This codes for CASSLGQGDNEKLFF. J is TRBJ1-4 and V is TRBV4-3, with 8 bases matching TRBD1. The V and J ends lost 4 bases and 4 bases, in that order; junction bases with no gene match: 5. The CDR3 contains 15 residues. Germline V gene data show CDR1 as LGHNA and CDR2 as YSLEER.

The CDR3 here is CASSRGSSGANVLTF. DNA of the CDR3: TGCGCCAGCAGTCGAGGATCAAGCGGGGCCAACGTCCTGACTTTC. The chain employs TRBV5-1 and TRBJ2-6, with D unresolved. CDR3 length: 15 residues. The V end was cut by 5 bases, the J end by 4 bases, with 13 bases between. Per germline, CDR1 SGHRS and CDR2 YFSETQ.

Only a few counts were recorded for this clone. V is TRBV5-6 and J is TRBJ2-1; D uncertain. Germline V gives CDR1 SGHDT, CDR2 YYEEEE. The CDR3 covers 12 residues. The V and J ends lost 3 bases and 4 bases respectively, with 5 bases between them. The CDR3 loop is CASSSRYNEQFF. CDR3 nucleotide sequence: TGTGCCAGCAGCTCGAGGTACAATGAGCAGTTCTTC. Drawing the rest from reference TRBV5-6 and TRBJ2-1, the complete variable domain is DAGVTQSPTHLIKTRGQQVTLRCSPKSGHDTVSWYQQALGQGPQFIFQYYEEEERQRGNFPDRFSGHQFPNYSSELNVNALLLGDSALYLCASSSRYNEQFFGPGTRLTVL.

V and J are TRBV7-9 and TRBJ2-7; D unresolved. CDR1 SEHNR and CDR2 FQNEAQ come from the germline V gene (reference sequence). This CDR3 comprises 13 residues. V lost 5 bases and J lost 5, with 13 bases in between. CDR3 nucleotides: TGTGCCAGCAGCCCCCCCCGTTACCACGAGCAGTACTTC. It yields the protein CASSPPRYHEQYF.